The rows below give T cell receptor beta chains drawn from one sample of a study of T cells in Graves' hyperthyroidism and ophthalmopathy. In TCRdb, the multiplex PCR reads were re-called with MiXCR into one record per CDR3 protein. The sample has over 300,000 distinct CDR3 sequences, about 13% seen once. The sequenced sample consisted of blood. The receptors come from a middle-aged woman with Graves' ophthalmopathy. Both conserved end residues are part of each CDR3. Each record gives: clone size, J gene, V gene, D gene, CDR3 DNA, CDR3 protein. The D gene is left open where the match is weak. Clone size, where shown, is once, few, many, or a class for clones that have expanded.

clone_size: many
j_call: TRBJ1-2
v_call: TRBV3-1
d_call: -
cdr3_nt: TGTGCCAGCAGCCTCCCAGACGGGCTCTCTGGCTACACCTTC
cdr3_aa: CASSLPDGLSGYTF

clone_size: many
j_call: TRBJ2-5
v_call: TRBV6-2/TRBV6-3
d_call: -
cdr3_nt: TGTGCCAGCACCGGAAACCGCCACAGGCCACAAGAGACCCAGTACTTC
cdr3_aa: CASTGNRHRPQETQYF

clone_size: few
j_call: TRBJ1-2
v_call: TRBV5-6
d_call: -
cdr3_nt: TGTGCCAGCAGCTTGAGGGCCGCTTACTCTAACTATGGCTACACCTTC
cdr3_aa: CASSLRAAYSNYGYTF

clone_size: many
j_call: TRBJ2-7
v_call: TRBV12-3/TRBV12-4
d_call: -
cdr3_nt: TGTGCCAGCAGTTTCCTCCCCGCTGGAGAGCAGTACTTC
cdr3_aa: CASSFLPAGEQYF

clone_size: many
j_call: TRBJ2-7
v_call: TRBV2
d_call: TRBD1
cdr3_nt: TGTGCCAGCAGTGCGGGCGGACAGGGAGTCTACGAGCAGTACTTC
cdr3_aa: CASSAGGQGVYEQYF

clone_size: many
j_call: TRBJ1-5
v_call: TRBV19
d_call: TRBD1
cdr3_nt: TGTGCCAGTAGCTTTACAGGGGGTAATCAGCCCCAGCATTTT
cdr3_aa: CASSFTGGNQPQHF

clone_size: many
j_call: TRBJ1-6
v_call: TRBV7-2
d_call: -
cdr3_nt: TGTGCCAGCAGCTTAGTCGACAGTTCACCCCTCCACTTT
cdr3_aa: CASSLVDSSPLHF

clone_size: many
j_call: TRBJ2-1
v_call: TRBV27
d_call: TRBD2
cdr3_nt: TGTGCCAGCAGTTTATCTCTCTCTAGCGGGTCGTACAATGAGCAGTTCTTC
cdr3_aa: CASSLSLSSGSYNEQFF

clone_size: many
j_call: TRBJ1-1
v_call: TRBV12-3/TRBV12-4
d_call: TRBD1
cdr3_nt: TGTGCCAGCAGTCCAATAAATACAGGGGACACTGAAGCTTTCTTT
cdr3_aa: CASSPINTGDTEAFF

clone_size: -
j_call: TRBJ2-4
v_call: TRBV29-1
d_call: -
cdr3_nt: TGCAGCGCTCACGACCATGACAAAAACATTCAGTACTTC
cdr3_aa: CSAHDHDKNIQYF

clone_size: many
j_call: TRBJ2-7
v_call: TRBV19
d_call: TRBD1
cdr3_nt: TGTGCCAGTAGTATGACAGGGGACGACGAGCAGTACTTC
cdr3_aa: CASSMTGDDEQYF

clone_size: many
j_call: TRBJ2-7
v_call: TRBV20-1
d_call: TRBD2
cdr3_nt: TGCAGTGCTAGACCTCCTAGCGGGAGGACATACGAGCAGTACTTC
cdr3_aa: CSARPPSGRTYEQYF

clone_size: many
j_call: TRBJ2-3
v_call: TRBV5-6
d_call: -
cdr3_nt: TGTGCCAGCAACCGGGAGACAGAAGATACGCAGTATTTT
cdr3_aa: CASNRETEDTQYF

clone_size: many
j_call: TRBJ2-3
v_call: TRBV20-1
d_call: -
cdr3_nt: TGCAGTGCTAGAGACAGGGGATTAACAGATACGCAGTATTTT
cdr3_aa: CSARDRGLTDTQYF

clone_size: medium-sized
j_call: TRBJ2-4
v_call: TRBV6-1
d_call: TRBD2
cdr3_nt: TGTGCCAGCAGTGATCCCAGCGGGGGAGCCAAAAACATTCAGTACTTC
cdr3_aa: CASSDPSGGAKNIQYF

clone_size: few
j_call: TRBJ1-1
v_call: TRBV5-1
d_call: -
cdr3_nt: TGCGCCAGCAGCTTGGTCGCGGGAATGAACACTGAAGCTTTCTTT
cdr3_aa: CASSLVAGMNTEAFF

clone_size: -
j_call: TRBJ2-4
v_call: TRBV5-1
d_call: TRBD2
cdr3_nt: TGCGCCAGCTCCTCAGGACTAGCGGGGGTCGAAAGGGCCAAAAACATTCAGTACTTC
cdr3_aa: CASSSGLAGVERAKNIQYF

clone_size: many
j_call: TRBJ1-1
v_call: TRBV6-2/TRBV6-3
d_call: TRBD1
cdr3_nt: TGTGCCAGCAGCCACCAGCGGACAGGCGAAGCTTTCTTT
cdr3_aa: CASSHQRTGEAFF

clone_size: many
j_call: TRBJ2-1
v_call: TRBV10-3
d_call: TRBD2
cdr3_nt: TGTGCCATCAGCGAGGGGCGGGGGTACTACAATGAGCAGTTCTTC
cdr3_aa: CAISEGRGYYNEQFF

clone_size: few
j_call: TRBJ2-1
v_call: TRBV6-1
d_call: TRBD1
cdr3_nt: TGTGCCGTAGGACGGGACAGGGGGAGCAATGAGCAGTTCTTC
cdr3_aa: CAVGRDRGSNEQFF

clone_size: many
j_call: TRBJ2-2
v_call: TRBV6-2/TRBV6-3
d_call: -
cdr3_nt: TGTGCCAGCAGTTACTTGCTGGGAACCGGGGAGCTGTTTTTT
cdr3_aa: CASSYLLGTGELFF

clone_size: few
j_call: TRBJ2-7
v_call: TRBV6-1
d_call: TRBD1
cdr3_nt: TGTGCCAGCAGTGGGGGACAGGGGGAATCCTACGAGCAGTACTTC
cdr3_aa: CASSGGQGESYEQYF

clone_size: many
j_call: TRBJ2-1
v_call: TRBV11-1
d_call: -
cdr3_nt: TGTGCCAGCAGTCCACACGGCGGCAATGAGCAGTTCTTC
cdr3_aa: CASSPHGGNEQFF

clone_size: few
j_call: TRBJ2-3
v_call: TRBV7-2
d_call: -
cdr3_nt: TGTGCCAGCAGCCCAGATCGAACAGATACGCAGTATTTT
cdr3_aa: CASSPDRTDTQYF

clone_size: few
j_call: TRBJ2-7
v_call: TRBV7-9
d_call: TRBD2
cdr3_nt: TGTGCCAGCAGCTTAGGAAGCGGGAGGGGATACGAGCAGTACTTC
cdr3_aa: CASSLGSGRGYEQYF

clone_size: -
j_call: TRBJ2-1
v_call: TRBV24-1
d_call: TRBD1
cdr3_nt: TGTGCCGCAGGGACAGGGGGTAGGAATGAGCAGTTCTTC
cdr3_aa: CAAGTGGRNEQFF

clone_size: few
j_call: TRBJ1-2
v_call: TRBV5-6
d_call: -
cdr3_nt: TGTGCCAGCAGTTTAAAAACTCAACTCCGAGGCTATGGCTACACCTTC
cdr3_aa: CASSLKTQLRGYGYTF

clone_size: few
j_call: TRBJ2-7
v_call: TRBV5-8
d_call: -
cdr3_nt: TGTGCCAGCAGCTTGGTTGCGCGGGACCACGAGCAGTACTTC
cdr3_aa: CASSLVARDHEQYF

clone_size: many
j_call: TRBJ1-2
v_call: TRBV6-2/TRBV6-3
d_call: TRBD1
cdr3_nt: TGTGCCAGCAGTCGGGACAGCTTAGGTGGCTACACCTTC
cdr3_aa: CASSRDSLGGYTF

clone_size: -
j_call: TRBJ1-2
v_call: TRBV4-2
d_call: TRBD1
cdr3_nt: TGTGCCAGCAGCCAAGGACAGGGGGCCTCCTATGGCTACACCTTC
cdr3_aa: CASSQGQGASYGYTF

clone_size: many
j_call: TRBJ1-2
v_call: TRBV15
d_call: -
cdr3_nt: TGTGCCACCAGCAGAGATCTCGGTGGCCAGACCTATGGCTACACCTTC
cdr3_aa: CATSRDLGGQTYGYTF

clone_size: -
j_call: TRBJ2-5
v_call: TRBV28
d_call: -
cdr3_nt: TGTGCCAGCAGCCGACGGCCGGAGACCCAGTACTTC
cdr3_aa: CASSRRPETQYF